The clone carrying this T cell receptor (beta chain) showed up just once. Antigen: not known. The data are from a study of CD8+ T cells in alopecia areata. The authors extracted RNA and reverse transcribed it into cDNA as the sequencing template. The assay was immunoSEQ multiplex PCR, and TCRdb's table has in-frame clones only and misses some. The sample lists 90,000 to 150,000 clones, about half occurring once. CDR3 length: 15 residues. Germline CDR1 SGHRS, CDR2 YFSETQ. Trimming shortened V by 4 bases and J by 0 bases, and 12 bases separated the two germline ends. Treatment reported: oral pan-JAK inhibitor, 5-10 mg twice daily. Obtained from alopecia areata patients were lesional scalp punch biopsies along with peripheral blood. Study outcomes and limitations: Many expanded lesional clones persisted in scalp and blood during tofacitinib treatment.

The J gene is TRBJ2-3, the V gene TRBV5-1, with D hard to call. The sequence came from a human donor with alopecia areata. Sequences were derived from CD4+ T cells sorted from blood, sampled at week 4, from a patient treated with tofacitinib. CDR3 in amino acids: CASSPGTLSTDTQYF. The CDR3 DNA is TGCGCCAGCAGCCCGGGCACATTAAGCACAGATACGCAGTATTTT.